Given below is one TCR beta chain in context. The antigen remains undetermined. Here immunoSEQ multiplex PCR was the method, and the copy in TCRdb shows in-frame clones only, minus some. This sample has around 26,000 clones; less than 95% occur once, and the top ten carry approximately 6%. This CDR3 region has 15 residues. Germline lookup yields CDR1 SGHDT and CDR2 YYEEEE. V shed 5 bases and J shed 6 bases, with 20 bases lying between them. The sample comes from a study of STAT3 mutations in large granular lymphocyte leukemia. The overall study: Canonical activating STAT3 mutations were detected in roughly half of the longitudinally sequenced T-LGLL patients. Broader study findings: TCR clonotype switching after therapy occurred in about 30% of the 18 patients. Every T-cell large granular lymphocyte leukemia patient had at least one immunodominant TCR beta clonotype.

V and J are TRBV5-6 and TRBJ1-2, with D tentatively TRBD1 (6 bases). This TCR came from a man aged 40-49 years with T-cell large granular lymphocyte leukemia. Some clones in this sample may be carry-over from other donors' samples. Sequencing was carried out using peripheral blood mononuclear cells. CDR3 protein: CASSQPKGGQNGYTF. As DNA, the CDR3 is TGTGCCAGCAGTCAGCCCAAGGGGGGGCAGAATGGCTACACCTTC.